This entry is about one T cell receptor beta chain. These data are taken from a study of blood T cells in healthy people across ages. Together with a sample-barcoded 5' primer, a J-beta primer mix was included in a second PCR lasting roughly 6 to 12 cycles. A single record per CDR3 protein comes from TCRdb applying MiXCR to the 5' RACE reads. The sample carries hundreds of thousands of distinct CDR3 sequences, roughly three fifths recorded once. The CDR3 is made up of 14 amino acids. The germline CDR1 and CDR2 sequences are MGHRA and YSYEKL. V was cut by 3 bases and J by 4 bases, with 11 bases left in between.

This receptor was taken from a man aged 55 to 70 in good health. The chain uses TRBV4-1 and TRBJ2-3; TRBD2 is a possible D gene (5 bases). Sequences were obtained from blood. The CDR3 DNA sequence: TGCGCCAGCAGCCAGGCCCCCGGGGCAGATACGCAGTATTTT. Its translation: CASSQAPGADTQYF.